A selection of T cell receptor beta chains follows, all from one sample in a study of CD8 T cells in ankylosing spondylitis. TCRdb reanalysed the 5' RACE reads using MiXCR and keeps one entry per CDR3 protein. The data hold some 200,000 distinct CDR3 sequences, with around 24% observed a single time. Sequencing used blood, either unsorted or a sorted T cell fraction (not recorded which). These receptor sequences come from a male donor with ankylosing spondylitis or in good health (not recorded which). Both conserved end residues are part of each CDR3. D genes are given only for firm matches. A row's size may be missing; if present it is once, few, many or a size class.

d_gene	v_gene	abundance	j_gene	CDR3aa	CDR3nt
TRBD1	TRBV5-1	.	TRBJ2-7	CASSSDRALLEQYF	TGCGCCAGCAGCTCGGACAGGGCCCTCCTCGAGCAGTACTTC
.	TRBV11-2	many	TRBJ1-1	CASSSSGVYTEAFF	TGTGCCAGCAGCTCTTCAGGGGTATACACTGAAGCTTTCTTT
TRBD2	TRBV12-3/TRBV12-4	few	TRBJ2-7	CASSSGLAHEQYF	TGTGCCAGCAGCTCGGGACTAGCGCACGAGCAGTACTTC
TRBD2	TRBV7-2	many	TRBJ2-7	CASSWGLAVSYEQYF	TGTGCCAGCAGCTGGGGACTAGCGGTGTCCTACGAGCAGTACTTC
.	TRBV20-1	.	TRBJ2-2	CSARDPGRRGTVGGGELFF	TGCAGTGCTAGAGATCCCGGTCGCAGGGGGACTGTAGGCGGCGGGGAGCTGTTTTTT
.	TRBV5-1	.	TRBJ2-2	CASSLGYPGGSNTGELFF	TGCGCCAGCAGCTTGGGTTACCCCGGGGGCTCGAACACCGGGGAGCTGTTTTTT
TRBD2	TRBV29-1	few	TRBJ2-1	CSVDPAGGEEQFF	TGCAGCGTTGATCCAGCGGGAGGGGAAGAGCAGTTCTTC
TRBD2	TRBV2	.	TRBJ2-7	CASSEASGSYEQYF	TGTGCCAGCAGTGAGGCGAGCGGGAGCTACGAGCAGTACTTC
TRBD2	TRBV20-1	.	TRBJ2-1	CSARLGSGGMFEQFF	TGCAGTGCTAGACTGGGTAGCGGGGGCATGTTTGAGCAGTTCTTC
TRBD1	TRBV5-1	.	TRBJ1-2	CASSLNEGAGYTF	TGCGCCAGCAGCTTGAACGAGGGGGCTGGTTACACCTTC
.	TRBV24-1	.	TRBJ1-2	CATSDLNNYGYTF	TGTGCCACCAGTGACCTGAACAACTATGGCTACACCTTC
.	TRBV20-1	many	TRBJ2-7	CSASRRAGPSEGQYF	TGCAGTGCTAGCAGGAGGGCGGGACCCTCTGAAGGGCAGTACTTC
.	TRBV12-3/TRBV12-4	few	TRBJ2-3	CASGRGTDTQYF	TGTGCCAGCGGGAGAGGTACAGATACGCAGTATTTT
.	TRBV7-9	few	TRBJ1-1	CASSLEAANTEAFF	TGTGCCAGCAGCTTAGAGGCAGCTAACACTGAAGCTTTCTTT
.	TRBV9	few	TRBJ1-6	CASSVLIGNSPLHF	TGTGCCAGCAGCGTCCTCATAGGCAATTCACCCCTCCACTTT
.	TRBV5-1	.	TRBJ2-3	CASSFQSRDTQYF	TGCGCCAGCAGCTTCCAGAGTCGGGATACGCAGTATTTT
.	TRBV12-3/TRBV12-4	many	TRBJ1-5	CASSTGGPGQPQHF	TGTGCCAGTTCGACGGGAGGTCCAGGTCAGCCCCAGCATTTT
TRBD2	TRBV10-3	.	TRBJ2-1	CAITRTSGIYAEQFF	TGTGCCATCACCCGGACTAGCGGGATCTACGCTGAGCAGTTCTTC
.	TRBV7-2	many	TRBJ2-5	CASSSVQETQYF	TGTGCCAGCAGCTCGGTTCAAGAGACCCAGTACTTC
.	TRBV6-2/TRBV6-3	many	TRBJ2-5	CASSYAETQYF	TGTGCCAGCAGTTACGCGGAGACCCAGTACTTC
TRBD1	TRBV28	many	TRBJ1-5	CATGTGGIQPQHF	TGTGCCACCGGGACAGGGGGCATACAGCCCCAGCATTTT
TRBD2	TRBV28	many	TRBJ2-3	CASSPSGLAGGEHTDTQYF	TGTGCCAGCAGTCCATCGGGACTAGCGGGAGGGGAACACACAGATACGCAGTATTTT
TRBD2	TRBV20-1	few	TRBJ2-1	CSASSGREGRYNEQFF	TGCAGTGCTAGTTCTGGGCGGGAGGGCCGGTACAATGAGCAGTTCTTC
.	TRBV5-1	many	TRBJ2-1	CASSDGLRDSYNEQFF	TGCGCCAGCAGCGATGGACTGCGTGACTCCTACAATGAGCAGTTCTTC
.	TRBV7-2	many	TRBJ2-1	CASSLARVSGPEQFF	TGTGCCAGCAGCTTAGCGCGGGTAAGCGGACCTGAGCAGTTCTTC
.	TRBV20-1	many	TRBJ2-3	CSASLGSSATDTQYF	TGCAGTGCTAGTTTGGGGTCTAGCGCGACAGATACGCAGTATTTT
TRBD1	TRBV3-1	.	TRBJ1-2	CASSRAGGTANYGYTF	TGTGCCAGCAGCCGCGCGGGGGGGACAGCCAACTATGGCTACACCTTC
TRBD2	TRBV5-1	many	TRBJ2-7	CASSPNPAGDREQYF	TGCGCCAGCAGCCCGAACCCCGCGGGAGATCGAGAGCAGTACTTC
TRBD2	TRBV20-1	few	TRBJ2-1	CSAVTSGIRSYNEQFF	TGCAGTGCGGTGACTAGCGGGATCCGCTCCTACAATGAGCAGTTCTTC
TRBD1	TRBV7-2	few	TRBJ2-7	CASSTRDSYEQYF	TGTGCCAGCAGCACCCGGGACAGCTACGAGCAGTACTTC
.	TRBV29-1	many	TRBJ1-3	CSVGQGNTIYF	TGCAGCGTTGGTCAGGGAAACACCATATATTTT
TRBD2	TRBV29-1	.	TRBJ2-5	CSGYSGVPETQYF	TGCAGCGGATACAGCGGGGTCCCAGAGACCCAGTACTTC
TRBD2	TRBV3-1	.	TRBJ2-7	CASSQPGLAEYEQYF	TGTGCCAGCAGCCAGCCGGGACTAGCGGAATACGAGCAGTACTTC
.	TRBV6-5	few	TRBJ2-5	CASSYGRVETQYF	TGTGCCAGCAGTTACGGTCGGGTAGAGACCCAGTACTTC
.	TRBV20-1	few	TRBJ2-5	CSARTIETQYF	TGCAGTGCTAGGACTATTGAGACCCAGTACTTC
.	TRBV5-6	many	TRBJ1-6	CASSLTGNSPLHF	TGTGCCAGCAGTCTGACAGGAAATTCACCCCTCCACTTT
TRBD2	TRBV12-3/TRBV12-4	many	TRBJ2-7	CASSLSLAGVREQYF	TGTGCCAGCAGTTTAAGTCTAGCGGGAGTCAGAGAGCAGTACTTC
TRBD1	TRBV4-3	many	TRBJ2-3	CASSQGTGAYTDTQYF	TGCGCCAGCAGCCAAGGAACAGGGGCCTACACAGATACGCAGTATTTT
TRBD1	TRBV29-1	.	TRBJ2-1	CSVGDRVEFF	TGCAGCGTGGGGGACAGGGTAGAGTTCTTC
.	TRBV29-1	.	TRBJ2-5	CSAGYGGKSQYF	TGCAGCGCGGGATACGGGGGAAAGAGCCAGTACTTC
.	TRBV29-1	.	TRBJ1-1	CSHHRRTSNTEAFF	TGCAGCCACCACCGCCGGACTTCAAACACTGAAGCTTTCTTT